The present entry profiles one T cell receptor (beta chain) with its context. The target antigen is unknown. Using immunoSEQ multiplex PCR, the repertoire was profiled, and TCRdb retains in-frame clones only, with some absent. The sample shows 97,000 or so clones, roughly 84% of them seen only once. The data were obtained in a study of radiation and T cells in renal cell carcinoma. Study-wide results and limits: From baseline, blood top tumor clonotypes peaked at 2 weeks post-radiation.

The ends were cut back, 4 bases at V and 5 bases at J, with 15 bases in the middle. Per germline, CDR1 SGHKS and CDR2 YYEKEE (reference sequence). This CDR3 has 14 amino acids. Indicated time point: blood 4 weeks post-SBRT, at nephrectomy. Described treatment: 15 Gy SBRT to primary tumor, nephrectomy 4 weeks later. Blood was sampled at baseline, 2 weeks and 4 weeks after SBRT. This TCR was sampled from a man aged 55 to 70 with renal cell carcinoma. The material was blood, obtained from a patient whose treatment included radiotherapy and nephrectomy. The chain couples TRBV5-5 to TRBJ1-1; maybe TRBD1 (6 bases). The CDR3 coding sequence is TGTGCCAGCAGCCCCCGGGGGGCTGGGACTGAAGCTTTCTTT. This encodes CASSPRGAGTEAFF.